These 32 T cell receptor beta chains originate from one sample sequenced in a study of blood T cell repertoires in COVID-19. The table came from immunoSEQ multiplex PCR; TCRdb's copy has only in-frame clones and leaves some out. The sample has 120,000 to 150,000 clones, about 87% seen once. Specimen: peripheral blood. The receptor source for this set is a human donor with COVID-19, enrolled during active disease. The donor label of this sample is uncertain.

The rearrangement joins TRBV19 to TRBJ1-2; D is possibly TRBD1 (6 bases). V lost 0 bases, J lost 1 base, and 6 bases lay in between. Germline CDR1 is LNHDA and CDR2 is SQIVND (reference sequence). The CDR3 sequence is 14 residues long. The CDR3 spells CASSIEDSNYGYTF. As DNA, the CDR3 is TGTGCCAGTAGTATAGAGGACAGTAACTATGGCTACACCTTC.

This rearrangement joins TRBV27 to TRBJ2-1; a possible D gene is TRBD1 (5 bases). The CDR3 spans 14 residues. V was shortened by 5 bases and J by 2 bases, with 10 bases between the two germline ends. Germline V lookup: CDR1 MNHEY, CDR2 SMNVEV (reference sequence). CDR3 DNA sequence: TGTGCCAGCAGTCCCGACAGAACCTACAATGAGCAGTTCTTC. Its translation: CASSPDRTYNEQFF.

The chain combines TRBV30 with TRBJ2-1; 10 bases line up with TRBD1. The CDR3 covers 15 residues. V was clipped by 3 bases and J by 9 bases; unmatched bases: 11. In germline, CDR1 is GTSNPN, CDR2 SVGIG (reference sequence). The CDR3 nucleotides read TGTGCCTGGAGGCCGGGACAGGGGCCCCACGGTGAGCAGTTCTTC. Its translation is CAWRPGQGPHGEQFF.

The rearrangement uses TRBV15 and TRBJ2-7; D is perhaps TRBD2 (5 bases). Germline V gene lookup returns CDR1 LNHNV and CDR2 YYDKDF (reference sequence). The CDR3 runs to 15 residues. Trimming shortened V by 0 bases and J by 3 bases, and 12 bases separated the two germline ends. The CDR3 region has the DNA TGTGCCACCAGCAGAGAAAGCGGCATAAACTACGAGCAGTACTTC. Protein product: CATSRESGINYEQYF.

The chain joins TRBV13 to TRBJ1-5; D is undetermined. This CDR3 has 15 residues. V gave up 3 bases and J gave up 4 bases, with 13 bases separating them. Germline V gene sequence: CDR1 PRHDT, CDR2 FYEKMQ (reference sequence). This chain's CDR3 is CASSFGRPENQPQHF. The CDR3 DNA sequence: TGTGCCAGCAGCTTCGGCAGGCCGGAAAATCAGCCCCAGCATTTT.

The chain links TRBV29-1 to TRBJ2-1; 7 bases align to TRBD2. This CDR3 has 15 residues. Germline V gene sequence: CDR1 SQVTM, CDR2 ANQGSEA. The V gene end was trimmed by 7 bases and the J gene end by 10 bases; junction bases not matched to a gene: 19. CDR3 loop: CSAERAGVRIGEQFF. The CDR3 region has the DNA TGCAGCGCCGAGAGGGCGGGAGTACGTATCGGCGAGCAGTTCTTC.

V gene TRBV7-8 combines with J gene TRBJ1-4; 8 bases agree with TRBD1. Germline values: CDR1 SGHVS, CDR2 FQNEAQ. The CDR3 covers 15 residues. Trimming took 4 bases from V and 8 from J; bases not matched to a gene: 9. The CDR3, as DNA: TGTGCCAGCAGCTGGACAGGGTCATCCGGAGAAAAACTGTTTTTT. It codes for CASSWTGSSGEKLFF.

DNA of the CDR3: TGCGCCAGCCCCCGGATGAGTGAGGCAGGGCGCTTTGGAAACACCATATATTTT. Amino acids: CASPRMSEAGRFGNTIYF. The V and J genes are TRBV23-1 and TRBJ1-3; TRBD1 is a possible D gene (5 bases). TRBV23-1 is treated as an ORF (open reading frame) with a function not yet certain. V was trimmed by 8 bases and J by 3 bases, leaving 26 bases between them. The CDR3 has 18 residues.

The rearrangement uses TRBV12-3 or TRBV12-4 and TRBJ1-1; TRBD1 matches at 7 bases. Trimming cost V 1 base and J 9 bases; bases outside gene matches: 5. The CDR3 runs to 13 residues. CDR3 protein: CASSLGRQGQAFF. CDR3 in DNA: TGTGCCAGCAGTTTAGGGAGACAGGGTCAAGCTTTCTTT.

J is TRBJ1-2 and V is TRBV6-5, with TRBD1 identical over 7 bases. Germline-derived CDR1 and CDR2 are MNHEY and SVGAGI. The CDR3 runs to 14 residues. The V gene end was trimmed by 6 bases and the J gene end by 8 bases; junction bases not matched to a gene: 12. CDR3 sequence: CASSKQGLGIGYTF. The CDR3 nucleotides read TGTGCCAGCAGCAAACAGGGGCTAGGGATCGGCTACACCTTC.

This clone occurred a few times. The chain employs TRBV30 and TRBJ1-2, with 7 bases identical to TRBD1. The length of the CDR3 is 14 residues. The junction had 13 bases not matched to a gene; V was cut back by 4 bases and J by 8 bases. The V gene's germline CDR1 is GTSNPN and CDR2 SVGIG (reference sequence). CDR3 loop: CAWTRIEGARGYTF. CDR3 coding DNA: TGTGCCTGGACCAGGATTGAGGGGGCGCGAGGCTACACCTTC.

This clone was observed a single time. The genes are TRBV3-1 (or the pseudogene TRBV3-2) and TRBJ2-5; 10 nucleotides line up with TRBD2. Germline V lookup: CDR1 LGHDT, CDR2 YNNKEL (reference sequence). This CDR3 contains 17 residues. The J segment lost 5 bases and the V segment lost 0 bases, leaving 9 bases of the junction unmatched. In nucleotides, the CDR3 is TGTGCCAGCAGCCAAGATGAGGGCCTAGCGGGAGTTGAGACCCAGTACTTC. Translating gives CASSQDEGLAGVETQYF.

The CDR3 nucleotides are TGTGCCAGCAGTTACTGGGGCGAGTTGTACGAGACCCAGTACTTC. It yields the protein CASSYWGELYETQYF. The chain joins TRBV6-5 to TRBJ2-5, with TRBD1 as a possible D gene (5 bases). Germline loops: CDR1 MNHEY, CDR2 SVGAGI. The V end lost 1 base, the J end lost 5 bases, and 14 bases lay between the germline ends. The CDR3 runs 15 residues.

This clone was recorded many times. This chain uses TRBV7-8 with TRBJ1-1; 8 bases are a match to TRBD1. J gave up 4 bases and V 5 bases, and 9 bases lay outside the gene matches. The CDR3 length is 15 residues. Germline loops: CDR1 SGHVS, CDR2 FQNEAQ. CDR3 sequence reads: CASSLLPDRVTEAFF. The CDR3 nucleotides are TGTGCCAGCAGCCTACTCCCGGACAGGGTCACTGAAGCTTTCTTT.

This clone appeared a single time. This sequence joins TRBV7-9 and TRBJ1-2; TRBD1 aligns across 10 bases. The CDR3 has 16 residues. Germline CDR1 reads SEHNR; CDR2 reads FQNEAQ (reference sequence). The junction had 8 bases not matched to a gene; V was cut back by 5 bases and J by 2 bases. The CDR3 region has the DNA TGTGCCAGCAGCCCGTTATGGGGACAGGGGAACTATGGCTACACCTTC. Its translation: CASSPLWGQGNYGYTF.

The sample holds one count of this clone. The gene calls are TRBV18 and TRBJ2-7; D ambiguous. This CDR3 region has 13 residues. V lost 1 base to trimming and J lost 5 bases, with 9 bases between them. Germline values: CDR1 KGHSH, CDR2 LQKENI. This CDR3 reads CASSPLRRNEQYF. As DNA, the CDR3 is TGTGCCAGCTCACCACTCCGGCGGAACGAGCAGTACTTC.

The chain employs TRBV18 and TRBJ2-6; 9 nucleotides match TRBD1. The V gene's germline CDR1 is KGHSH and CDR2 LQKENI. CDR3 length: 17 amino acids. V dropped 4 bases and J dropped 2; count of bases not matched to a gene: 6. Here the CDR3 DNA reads TGTGCCAGCTCACTTCGACAGGGGGAGGCTGGGGCCAACGTCCTGACTTTC. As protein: CASSLRQGEAGANVLTF.

The CDR3 reads CASSLGTSGTIDEQFF. The CDR3 nucleotides are TGTGCCAGCAGCTTAGGGACTAGCGGGACGATTGATGAGCAGTTCTTC. This chain uses TRBV7-2 with TRBJ2-1, with 12 bases matching TRBD2. Losses at the gene ends were 1 base for V and 8 bases for J; bases not matched to a gene: 6. There are 16 residues in the CDR3. Germline lookup yields CDR1 SGHTA and CDR2 FQGNSA.

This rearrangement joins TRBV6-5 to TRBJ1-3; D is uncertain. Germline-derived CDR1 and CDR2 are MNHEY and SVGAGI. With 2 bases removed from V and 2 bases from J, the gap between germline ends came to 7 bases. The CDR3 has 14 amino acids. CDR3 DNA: TGTGCCAGCAGTTACAAAGAGACTGGAAACACCATATATTTT. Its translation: CASSYKETGNTIYF.

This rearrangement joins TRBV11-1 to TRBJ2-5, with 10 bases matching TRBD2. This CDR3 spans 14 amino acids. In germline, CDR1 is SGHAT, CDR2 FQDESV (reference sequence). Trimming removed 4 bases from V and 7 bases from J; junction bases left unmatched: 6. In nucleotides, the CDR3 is TGTGCCAGCAGCTCTTCGGGACTAGCGTTGACCCAGTACTTC. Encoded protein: CASSSSGLALTQYF.

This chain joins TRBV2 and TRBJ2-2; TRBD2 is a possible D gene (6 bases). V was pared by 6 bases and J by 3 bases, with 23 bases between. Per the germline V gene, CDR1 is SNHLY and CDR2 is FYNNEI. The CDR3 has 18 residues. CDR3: CASRSNLWFREDTGELFF. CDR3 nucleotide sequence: TGTGCCAGCAGGTCGAACCTTTGGTTCAGGGAGGACACCGGGGAGCTGTTTTTT. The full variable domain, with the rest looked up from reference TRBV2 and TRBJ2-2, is EPEVTQTPSHQVTQMGQEVILRCVPISNHLYFYWYRQILGQKVEFLVSFYNNEISEKSEIFDDQFSVERPDGSNFTLKIRSTKLEDSAMYFCASRSNLWFREDTGELFFGEGSRLTVL.

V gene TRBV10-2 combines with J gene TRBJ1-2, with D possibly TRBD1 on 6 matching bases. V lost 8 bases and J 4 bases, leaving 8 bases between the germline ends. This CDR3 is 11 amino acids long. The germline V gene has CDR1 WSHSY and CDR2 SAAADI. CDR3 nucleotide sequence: TGCGCCAGCGGACAGTCCTATGGCTACACCTTC. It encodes CASGQSYGYTF.

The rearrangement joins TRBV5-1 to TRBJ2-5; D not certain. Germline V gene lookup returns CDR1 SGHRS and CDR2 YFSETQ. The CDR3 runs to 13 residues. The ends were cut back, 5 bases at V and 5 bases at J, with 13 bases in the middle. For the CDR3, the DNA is TGCGCCAGCAGAGAGGCCCTATTTGAGACCCAGTACTTC. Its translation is CASREALFETQYF.

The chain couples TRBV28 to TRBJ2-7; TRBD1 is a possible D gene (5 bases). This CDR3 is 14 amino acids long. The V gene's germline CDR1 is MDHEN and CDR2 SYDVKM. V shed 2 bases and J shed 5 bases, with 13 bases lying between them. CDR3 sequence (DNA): TGTGCCAGCAGTTTACCGGACATACTTGACGAGCAGTACTTC. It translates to CASSLPDILDEQYF.

This CDR3 reads CASSIRRRDEQYF. DNA of the CDR3: TGTGCCAGTAGTATAAGGCGGCGGGACGAGCAGTACTTC. The V gene is TRBV19, the J gene TRBJ2-7; maybe TRBD2 (5 bases). V gave up 2 bases and J gave up 5 bases, with 10 bases separating them. Germline CDR1 reads LNHDA; CDR2 reads SQIVND (reference sequence). The CDR3 consists of 13 residues. The whole variable domain, remainder taken from reference TRBV19 and TRBJ2-7, is DGGITQSPKYLFRKEGQNVTLSCEQNLNHDAMYWYRQDPGQGLRLIYYSQIVNDFQKGDIAEGYSVSREKKESFPLTVTSAQKNPTAFYLCASSIRRRDEQYFGPGTRLTVT.

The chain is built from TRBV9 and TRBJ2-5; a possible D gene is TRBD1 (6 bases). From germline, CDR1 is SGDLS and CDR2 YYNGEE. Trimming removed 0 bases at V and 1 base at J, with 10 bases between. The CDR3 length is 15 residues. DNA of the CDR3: TGTGCCAGCAGCGTAGTGGGACACCGCCAAGAGACCCAGTACTTC. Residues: CASSVVGHRQETQYF. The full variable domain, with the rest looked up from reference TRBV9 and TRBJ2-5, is DSGVTQTPKHLITATGQRVTLRCSPRSGDLSVYWYQQSLDQGLQFLIQYYNGEERAKGNILERFSAQQFPDLHSELNLSSLELGDSALYFCASSVVGHRQETQYFGPGTRLLVL.

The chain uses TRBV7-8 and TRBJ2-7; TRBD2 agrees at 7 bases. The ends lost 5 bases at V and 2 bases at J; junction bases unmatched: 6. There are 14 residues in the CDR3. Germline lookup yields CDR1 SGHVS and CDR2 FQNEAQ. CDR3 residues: CASSGGGNTYEQYF. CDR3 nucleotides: TGTGCCAGCAGCGGGGGGGGGAACACCTACGAGCAGTACTTC.

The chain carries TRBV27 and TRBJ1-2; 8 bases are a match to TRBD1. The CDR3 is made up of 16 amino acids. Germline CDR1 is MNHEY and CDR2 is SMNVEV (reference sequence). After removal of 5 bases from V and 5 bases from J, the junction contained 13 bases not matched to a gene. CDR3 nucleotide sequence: TGTGCCAGCAGTCCCACCCTGCAGGGGGCAGTATATGGCTACACCTTC. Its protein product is CASSPTLQGAVYGYTF.

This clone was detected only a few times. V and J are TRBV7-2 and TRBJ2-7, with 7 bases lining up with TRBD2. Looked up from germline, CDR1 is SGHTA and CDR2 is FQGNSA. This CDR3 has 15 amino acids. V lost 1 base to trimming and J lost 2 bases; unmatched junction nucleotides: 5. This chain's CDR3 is CASSLVRLAPYEQYF. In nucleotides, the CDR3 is TGTGCCAGCAGCTTAGTCCGACTAGCTCCCTACGAGCAGTACTTC.

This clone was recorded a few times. CDR3 sequence reads: CASSETWGRGNTIYF. CDR3 in DNA: TGTGCCAGCAGCGAAACCTGGGGGCGAGGAAACACCATATATTTT. The chain links TRBV9 to TRBJ1-3, with a possible D match to TRBD1 (6 bases). The CDR3 sequence is 15 residues long. Germline V CDR1 and CDR2: SGDLS, YYNGEE. V gave up 3 bases and J gave up 4 bases, with 14 bases separating them.

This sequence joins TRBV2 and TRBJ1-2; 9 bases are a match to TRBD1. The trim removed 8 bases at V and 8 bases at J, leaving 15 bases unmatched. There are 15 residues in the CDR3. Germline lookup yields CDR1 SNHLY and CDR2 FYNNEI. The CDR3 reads CASDGTGTLTMGYTF. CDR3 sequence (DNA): TGTGCCAGCGATGGGACAGGGACCCTAACTATGGGCTACACCTTC.

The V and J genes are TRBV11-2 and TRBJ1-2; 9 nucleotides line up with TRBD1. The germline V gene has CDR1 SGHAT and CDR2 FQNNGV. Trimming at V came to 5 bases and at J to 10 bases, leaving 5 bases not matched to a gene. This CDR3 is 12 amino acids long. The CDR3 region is CASSRTGEVYTF. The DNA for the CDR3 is TGTGCCAGCAGCAGGACAGGGGAAGTCTACACCTTC.